The 10 T cell receptor beta chains reported below all come from one sample, sequenced in a study of shared clonotypes between healthy human individuals. This table comes from immunoSEQ multiplex PCR, and its TCRdb copy is limited to in-frame clones, with some not included. The data contain millions of clones, 85% to 95% of them singletons. Sequenced input: naive CD4+ T cells sorted from blood. Subset defined: CD45RA+ positively selected. The receptor set was obtained from a man aged 18 to 29 in good health.

The V and J genes are TRBV7-9 and TRBJ2-7, with 7 bases aligning to TRBD2. The trim removed 6 bases at V and 3 bases at J, leaving 8 bases unmatched. Germline CDR1 SEHNR, CDR2 FQNEAQ (reference sequence). CDR3 size: 14 residues. The CDR3 DNA follows: TGTGCCAGCAGAGAAGGGACTACCGACTACGAGCAGTACTTC. Translating it yields CASREGTTDYEQYF.

The rearrangement uses TRBV7-9 and TRBJ2-7; TRBD1 might be the D (7 bases). This CDR3 is 15 amino acids long. V lost 4 bases to trimming and J lost 2 bases, with 15 bases between them. Germline V CDR1 and CDR2: SEHNR, FQNEAQ (reference sequence). The CDR3 is CASSYRQGGPYEQYF. Here the CDR3 DNA reads TGTGCCAGCAGCTATCGACAGGGAGGCCCCTACGAGCAGTACTTC.

This clone was seen just once. The chain combines TRBV9 with TRBJ2-3; 8 bases map to TRBD2. V gave up 4 bases and J gave up 0 bases; unmatched junction bases: 4. In germline, CDR1 is SGDLS, CDR2 YYNGEE. This CDR3 is built from 15 residues. CDR3 nucleotides: TGTGCCAGCAGCTCCCGGACTAGCAGCACAGATACGCAGTATTTT. Protein product: CASSSRTSSTDTQYF.

The chain couples TRBV29-1 to TRBJ2-1; 14 nucleotides agree with TRBD2. Trimming took 8 bases from V and 8 from J; bases not matched to a gene: 8. The CDR3 loop spans 14 amino acids. The germline CDR1 and CDR2 sequences are SQVTM and ANQGSEA. The chain's CDR3 is CSTGLAGVSYEQFF. CDR3 bases: TGCAGCACGGGACTAGCGGGAGTCAGTTATGAGCAGTTCTTC.

The rearrangement uses TRBV19 and TRBJ1-2; D call uncertain. This CDR3 is 12 amino acids long. The ends were cut back, 7 bases at V and 4 bases at J, with 10 bases in the middle. Germline V CDR1 and CDR2: LNHDA, SQIVND (reference sequence). The CDR3 DNA reads as TGTGCCAGTATGACGGCTCTCTATGGCTACACCTTC. As protein: CASMTALYGYTF.

The V gene is TRBV5-1, the J gene TRBJ1-1; perhaps TRBD1 as D (6 bases). The CDR3 has 15 amino acids. The V gene's germline CDR1 is SGHRS and CDR2 YFSETQ. V was clipped by 3 bases and J by 3 bases, with 15 bases between them. The CDR3 coding sequence is TGCGCCAGCAGCTCGGATGGACAGAGAGACACTGAAGCTTTCTTT. Translation gives CASSSDGQRDTEAFF. Supplemented by reference TRBV5-1 and TRBJ1-1, the full variable domain reads KAGVTQTPRYLIKTRGQQVTLSCSPISGHRSVSWYQQTPGQGLQFLFEYFSETQRNKGNFPGRFSGRQFSNSRSEMNVSTLELGDSALYLCASSSDGQRDTEAFFGQGTRLTVV.

This chain connects TRBV12-5 to TRBJ2-7; D is unclear. Germline CDR1 is LGHNT and CDR2 is FRNRAP. The CDR3 totals 12 residues. Deletions cut 3 bases from V and 6 bases from J, with 9 bases between. CDR3 in amino acids: CASGLILGEQYF. CDR3 DNA sequence: TGTGCTAGTGGTTTAATTTTGGGCGAGCAGTACTTC. The entire variable domain, with the rest obtained from reference TRBV12-5 and TRBJ2-7, is as follows: DARVTQTPRHKVTEMGQEVTMRCQPILGHNTVFWYRQTMMQGLELLAYFRNRAPLDDSGMPKDRFSAEMPDATLATLKIQPSEPRDSAVYFCASGLILGEQYFGPGTRLTVT.

The chain couples TRBV15 to TRBJ1-3; D may be TRBD1 (5 bases). Trimming pared 6 bases from V and 0 bases from J, leaving 12 bases between. There are 15 residues in the CDR3. The germline V gene has CDR1 LNHNV and CDR2 YYDKDF (reference sequence). CDR3 bases: TGTGCCACCAGTTCACTCAGGGTCTCTGGAAACACCATATATTTT. Translation gives CATSSLRVSGNTIYF. The entire variable domain, with the rest obtained from reference TRBV15 and TRBJ1-3, is as follows: DAMVIQNPRYQVTQFGKPVTLSCSQTLNHNVMYWYQQKSSQAPKLLFHYYDKDFNNEADTPDNFQSRRPNTSFCFLDIRSPGLGDTAMYLCATSSLRVSGNTIYFGEGSWLTVV.

This chain joins TRBV28 and TRBJ1-4; D unclear. CDR1 and CDR2 from the germline V gene are MDHEN and SYDVKM. Between the trimmed V and J ends, which lost 6 bases and 6 bases, there was a span of 8 bases. The CDR3 totals 12 residues. CDR3 in DNA: TGTGCCAGCAGGGTGAGGGATGAAAAACTGTTTTTT. Its protein is CASRVRDEKLFF. The full variable domain, in which reference TRBV28 and TRBJ1-4 provide the parts outside the CDR3, is DVKVTQSSRYLVKRTGEKVFLECVQDMDHENMFWYRQDPGLGLRLIYFSYDVKMKEKGDIPEGYSVSREKKERFSLILESASTNQTSMYLCASRVRDEKLFFGSGTQLSVL.

The chain employs TRBV20-1 and TRBJ2-5; TRBD1 or TRBD2 may be the D gene (6 bases each). The V gene lost 5 bases and the J gene lost 5 bases, with 9 bases spanning the gap. CDR3 size: 11 residues. Germline-derived CDR1 and CDR2 are DFQATT and SNEGSKA (reference sequence). The CDR3 DNA sequence: TGCAGTGCTCCGGGGGCGGAGACCCAGTACTTC. Translated: CSAPGAETQYF.